This TCR beta chain was obtained from a study of beta chain features in type 1 diabetes. The CDR3 runs 15 residues. The germline gives CDR1 MNHNS, CDR2 SASEGT. The V end lost 7 bases, the J end lost 10 bases, and 22 bases lay between the germline ends. Study conclusions and caveats: The cDNA sequencing approach could over-represent high-TCR-expressing cells.

For this clone: Its antigen remains unidentified.

Sorted populations were all over 95% pure. The whole isolated RNA underwent reverse transcription, so sequencing captured expressed TCRB transcripts. Clones were sequenced by immunoSEQ multiplex PCR, and TCRdb holds only the in-frame ones, with some missing. Of about 900,000 clones listed, roughly 17% are singletons. This sequence originates from a woman aged 18 to 35 in good health. Sequencing was carried out using naive CD4+ T cells from blood. The J gene is TRBJ1-4, the V gene TRBV6-1; a weak D match, TRBD1 (6 bases). CDR3 in amino acids: CASKQTSGANVKLFF. In DNA, the CDR3 is TGTGCCAGCAAACAAACTTCAGGGGCTAACGTAAAACTGTTTTTT.